One and the same sample provided the 18 T cell receptor beta chains below, sequenced in a study of CDR3 diversity in severe acne. MiXCR was run by TCRdb on the PCR reads, yielding one entry per CDR3 protein. Of around 85,000 distinct CDR3 sequences in the sample, around 50% were seen once. Sequenced input: blood. Receptors originate from a male donor with severe acne vulgaris.

At least ten counts were recorded for this clonotype. The rearrangement joins TRBV4-2 to TRBJ1-6; D is possibly TRBD1 (6 bases). Trimming shortened V by 0 bases and J by 7 bases, and 10 bases separated the two germline ends. The germline CDR1 and CDR2 sequences are LGHNA and YNFKEQ. The CDR3 covers 15 residues. CDR3 region: CASSQEGQSNSPLHF. CDR3 DNA sequence: TGTGCCAGCAGCCAAGAAGGACAGAGCAATTCACCCCTCCACTTT.

Judged by abundance, this clonotype is medium-sized. The chain has TRBV7-9 and TRBJ1-5; D may be TRBD1 (5 bases). Germline V gives CDR1 SEHNR, CDR2 FQNEAQ (reference sequence). The CDR3 is 12 residues long. V was cut by 1 base and J by 7 bases, with 5 bases left in between. CDR3 in DNA: TGTGCCAGCAGCTTAGGACAGCAGCCCCAGCATTTT. This sequence encodes CASSLGQQPQHF.

The rearrangement joins TRBV11-2 to TRBJ1-2; 11 positions agree with TRBD1. Germline V gives CDR1 SGHAT, CDR2 FQNNGV. V gave up 4 bases and J gave up 5 bases; unmatched junction bases: 6. This CDR3 has 15 residues. CDR3 sequence: CASSSGGQGDYGYTF. The CDR3 DNA reads as TGTGCCAGCAGCTCAGGGGGACAGGGGGATTATGGCTACACCTTC.

This chain uses TRBV9 with TRBJ2-3; no reliable D call. The germline gives CDR1 SGDLS, CDR2 YYNGEE. This CDR3 has 13 residues. V gave up 3 bases and J gave up 5 bases, with 10 bases separating them. The CDR3 reads CASSARREDTQYF. The CDR3 region has the DNA TGTGCCAGCAGCGCTAGAAGGGAAGATACGCAGTATTTT.

The sample holds a few counts of this clonotype. V and J are TRBV6-6 and TRBJ1-3; D gene ambiguous. The V end was cut by 1 base, the J end by 7 bases, with 17 bases between. CDR1 is MNHNY and CDR2 is SVGAGI in the germline V gene (reference sequence). CDR3 length equals 16 residues. The CDR3: CASSYLQDITYNTIYF. The CDR3 DNA follows: TGTGCCAGCAGTTACTTGCAAGACATTACGTACAACACCATATATTTT.

This clonotype has ten or more counts. The chain uses TRBV5-1 and TRBJ2-7, with TRBD1 matching over 8 bases. The CDR3 is made up of 14 amino acids. CDR1 is SGHRS and CDR2 is YFSETQ in the germline V gene. With V trimmed by 4 bases and J by 5 bases, 8 bases remained unmatched. CDR3 amino acids: CASSLWTGNHEQYF. In DNA form, the CDR3 reads TGCGCCAGCAGCCTGTGGACAGGGAACCACGAGCAGTACTTC.

This clonotype was seen many times. This chain uses TRBV4-2 with TRBJ1-6; D unresolved. Germline V gives CDR1 LGHNA, CDR2 YNFKEQ. There are 16 residues in the CDR3. The V end was cut by 0 bases, the J end by 10 bases, with 16 bases between. The CDR3 sequence: CASSQERSGLGSPLHF. DNA for the CDR3: TGTGCCAGCAGCCAAGAGAGGTCGGGCCTAGGGTCACCCCTCCACTTT.

The CDR3 sequence is CASSEVRETQYF. CDR3 sequence (DNA): TGTGCCAGCAGTGAAGTTCGGGAGACCCAGTACTTC. The chain links TRBV25-1 to TRBJ2-3; D unresolved. Near its end, the DNA agrees better with TRBJ2-5, so the J call may be wrong. Germline V gene lookup returns CDR1 MGHDK and CDR2 SYGVNS. This CDR3 comprises 12 residues.

In its sample, this clonotype was seen many times. CDR3 loop: CASSFRRTEAFF. In nucleotides, the CDR3 is TGTGCCAGCAGCTTTAGGAGGACTGAAGCTTTCTTT. The chain couples TRBV7-9 to TRBJ1-1; D uncertain. V was shortened by 3 bases and J by 5 bases, with 7 bases between the two germline ends. This CDR3 region has 12 residues. Germline loops: CDR1 SEHNR, CDR2 FQNEAQ (reference sequence). The whole variable domain, filled in from reference TRBV7-9 and TRBJ1-1, reads DTGVSQNPRHKITKRGQNVTFRCDPISEHNRLYWYRQTLGQGPEFLTYFQNEAQLEKSRLLSDRFSAERPKGSFSTLEIQRTEQGDSAMYLCASSFRRTEAFFGQGTRLTVV.

Many counts were recorded for this clonotype. The J gene is TRBJ1-1, the V gene TRBV19; D remains ambiguous. V shed 7 bases and J shed 4 bases, with 10 bases lying between them. The CDR3 consists of 12 residues. Germline CDR1 is LNHDA and CDR2 is SQIVND (reference sequence). The CDR3 sequence: CASTSRGTEAFF. CDR3 bases: TGTGCCAGTACATCCCGCGGCACTGAAGCTTTCTTT. Filled out from reference TRBV19 and TRBJ1-1, the complete variable domain reads DGGITQSPKYLFRKEGQNVTLSCEQNLNHDAMYWYRQDPGQGLRLIYYSQIVNDFQKGDIAEGYSVSREKKESFPLTVTSAQKNPTAFYLCASTSRGTEAFFGQGTRLTVV.

The J gene is TRBJ2-2, the V gene TRBV10-1; D might be TRBD1 or TRBD2, each matching 5 bases. The germline gives CDR1 WNHNN, CDR2 SYGVQD (reference sequence). V gave up 6 bases and J gave up 7 bases, with 9 bases separating them. This CDR3 has 12 residues. This CDR3 reads CASSGADGELFF. The DNA for the CDR3 is TGCGCCAGCAGCGGGGCAGACGGGGAGCTGTTTTTT.

A few counts support this clonotype. The chain employs TRBV11-2 and TRBJ1-2; D gene unclear. Trimming left V 2 bases short and J 0 bases short, with 7 bases between. This CDR3 comprises 14 residues. Germline V gene sequence: CDR1 SGHAT, CDR2 FQNNGV. The CDR3 sequence: CASSLYGANYGYTF. As DNA, the CDR3 is TGTGCCAGCAGCTTATATGGAGCTAACTATGGCTACACCTTC. The full variable domain, completed using reference TRBV11-2 and TRBJ1-2, is EAGVAQSPRYKIIEKRQSVAFWCNPISGHATLYWYQQILGQGPKLLIQFQNNGVVDDSQLPKDRFSAERLKGVDSTLKIQPAKLEDSAVYLCASSLYGANYGYTFGSGTRLTVV.

This clonotype showed up many times. The genes are TRBV7-3 and TRBJ2-2; 10 bases agree with TRBD1. Germline CDR1 SGHTA, CDR2 FQGTGA. The CDR3 runs to 18 residues. Trimming at V came to 0 bases and at J to 16 bases, leaving 20 bases not matched to a gene. The CDR3 protein is CASSLTPGQGTGWGRRFF. Written as DNA, the CDR3 is TGTGCCAGCAGCTTAACCCCGGGACAGGGGACGGGATGGGGTAGACGGTTTTTT.

The chain uses TRBV7-9 and TRBJ2-1; D is perhaps TRBD1 or TRBD2 (5 bases each). The CDR3 length is 16 residues. Germline V CDR1 and CDR2: SEHNR, FQNEAQ (reference sequence). Trimming left V 1 base short and J 2 bases short, with 12 bases between. DNA for the CDR3: TGTGCCAGCAGCTTAGGGGGGTCTAGAACCTACAATGAGCAGTTCTTC. It is translated as CASSLGGSRTYNEQFF.

This clonotype was seen ten or more times. This chain links TRBV2 with TRBJ2-7, with 8 bases lining up with TRBD2. V lost 6 bases, J lost 6 bases, and 7 bases stayed unmatched. CDR3 length equals 13 residues. CDR1 SNHLY and CDR2 FYNNEI come from the germline V gene. The CDR3 here is CASRRERESEQYF. The CDR3 nucleotides read TGTGCCAGCAGGCGGGAGCGGGAGAGCGAGCAGTACTTC.

This clonotype appeared many times. The chain joins TRBV20-1 to TRBJ2-2; 8 positions agree with TRBD2. The CDR3 consists of 15 residues. The germline gives CDR1 DFQATT, CDR2 SNEGSKA (reference sequence). After removal of 3 bases from V and 1 base from J, the junction contained 4 bases not matched to a gene. DNA for the CDR3: TGCAGTGCTAGGACACTAGCGGTGAACACCGGGGAGCTGTTTTTT. Amino acid sequence: CSARTLAVNTGELFF.

This clonotype has a count of ten or more. This sequence joins TRBV9 and TRBJ2-7; D ambiguous. Germline assignment: CDR1 SGDLS and CDR2 YYNGEE. The ends were cut back, 1 base at V and 3 bases at J, with 20 bases in the middle. CDR3 length equals 17 residues. The CDR3 region is CASSVSSPIRRYYEQYF. In DNA form, the CDR3 reads TGTGCCAGCAGCGTATCCTCCCCGATACGCCGATACTACGAGCAGTACTTC.

In this sample, this clonotype turned up a few times. This chain links TRBV12-3 or TRBV12-4 with TRBJ2-7, with a weak D call TRBD1 (5 bases). There are 13 residues in the CDR3. V was shortened by 5 bases and J by 5 bases, with 13 bases between the two germline ends. The CDR3 here is CASSPSRGNEQYF. Written as DNA, the CDR3 is TGTGCCAGCAGTCCCTCAAGGGGAAACGAGCAGTACTTC.